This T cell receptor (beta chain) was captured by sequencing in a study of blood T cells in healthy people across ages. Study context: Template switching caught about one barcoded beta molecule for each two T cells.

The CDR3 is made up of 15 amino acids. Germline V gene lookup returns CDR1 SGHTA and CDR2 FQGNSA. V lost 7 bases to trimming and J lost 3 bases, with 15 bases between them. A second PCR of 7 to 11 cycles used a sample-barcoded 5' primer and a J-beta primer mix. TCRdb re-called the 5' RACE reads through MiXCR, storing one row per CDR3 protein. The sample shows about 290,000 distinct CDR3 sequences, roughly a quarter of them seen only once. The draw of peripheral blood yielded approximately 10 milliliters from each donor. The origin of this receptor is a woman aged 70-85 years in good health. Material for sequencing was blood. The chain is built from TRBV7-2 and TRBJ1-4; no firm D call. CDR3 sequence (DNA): TGTGCCAGCACCCCCGCGAGGGTCTCTAATGAAAAACTGTTTTTT. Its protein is CASTPARVSNEKLFF. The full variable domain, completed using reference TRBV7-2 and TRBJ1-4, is GAGVSQSPSNKVTEKGKDVELRCDPISGHTALYWYRQSLGQGLEFLIYFQGNSAPDKSGLPSDRFSAERTGGSVSTLTIQRTQQEDSAVYLCASTPARVSNEKLFFGSGTQLSVL.